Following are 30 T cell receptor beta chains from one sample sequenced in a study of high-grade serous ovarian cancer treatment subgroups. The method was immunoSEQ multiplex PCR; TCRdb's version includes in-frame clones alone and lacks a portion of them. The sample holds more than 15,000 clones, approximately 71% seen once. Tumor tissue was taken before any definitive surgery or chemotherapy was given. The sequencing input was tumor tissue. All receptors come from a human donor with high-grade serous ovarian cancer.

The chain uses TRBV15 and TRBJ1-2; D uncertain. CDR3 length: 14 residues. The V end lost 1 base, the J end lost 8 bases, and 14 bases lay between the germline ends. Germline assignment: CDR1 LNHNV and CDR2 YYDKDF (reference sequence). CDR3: CATSRGTQPRGYTF. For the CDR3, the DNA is TGTGCCACCAGCAGAGGGACTCAACCGAGGGGCTACACCTTC.

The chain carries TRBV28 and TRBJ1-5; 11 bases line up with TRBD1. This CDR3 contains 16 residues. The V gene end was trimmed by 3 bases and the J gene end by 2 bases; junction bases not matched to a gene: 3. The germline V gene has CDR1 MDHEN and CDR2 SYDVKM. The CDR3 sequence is CASSFLGQGGNQPQHF. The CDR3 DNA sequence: TGTGCCAGCAGTTTTTTGGGACAGGGGGGCAATCAGCCCCAGCATTTT.

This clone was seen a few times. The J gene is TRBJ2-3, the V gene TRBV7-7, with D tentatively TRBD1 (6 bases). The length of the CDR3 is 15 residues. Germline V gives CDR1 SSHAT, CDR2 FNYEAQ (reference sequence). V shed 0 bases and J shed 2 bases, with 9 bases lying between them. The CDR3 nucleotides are TGTGCCAGCAGCTTAGCACAGGGTAACACAGATACGCAGTATTTT. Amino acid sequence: CASSLAQGNTDTQYF.

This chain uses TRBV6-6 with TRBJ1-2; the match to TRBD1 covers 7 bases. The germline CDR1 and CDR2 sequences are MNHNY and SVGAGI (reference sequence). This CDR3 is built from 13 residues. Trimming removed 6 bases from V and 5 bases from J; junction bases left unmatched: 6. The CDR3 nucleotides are TGTGCCAGCAGCTCCGACAGGGAATATGGCTACACCTTC. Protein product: CASSSDREYGYTF.

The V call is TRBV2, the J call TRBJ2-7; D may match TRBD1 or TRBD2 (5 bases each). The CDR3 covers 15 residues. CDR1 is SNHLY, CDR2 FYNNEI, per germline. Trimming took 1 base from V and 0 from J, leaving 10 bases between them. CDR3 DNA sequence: TGTGCCAGCAGTGAAGGAGGGGTAAGCTCCTACGAGCAGTACTTC. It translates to CASSEGGVSSYEQYF.

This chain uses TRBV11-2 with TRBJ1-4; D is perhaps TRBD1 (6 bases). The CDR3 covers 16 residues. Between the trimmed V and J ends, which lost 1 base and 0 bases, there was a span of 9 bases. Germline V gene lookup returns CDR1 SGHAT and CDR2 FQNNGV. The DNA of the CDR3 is TGTGCCAGCAGCTTAGTACAGGGCGCAACTAATGAAAAACTGTTTTTT. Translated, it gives CASSLVQGATNEKLFF.

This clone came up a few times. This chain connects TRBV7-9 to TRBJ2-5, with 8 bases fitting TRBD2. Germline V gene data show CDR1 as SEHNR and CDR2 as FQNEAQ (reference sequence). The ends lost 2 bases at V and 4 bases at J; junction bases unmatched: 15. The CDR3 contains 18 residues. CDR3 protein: CASSLQGTGRGAGETQYF. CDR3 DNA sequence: TGTGCCAGCAGCTTACAGGGGACCGGGCGGGGGGCCGGAGAGACCCAGTACTTC.

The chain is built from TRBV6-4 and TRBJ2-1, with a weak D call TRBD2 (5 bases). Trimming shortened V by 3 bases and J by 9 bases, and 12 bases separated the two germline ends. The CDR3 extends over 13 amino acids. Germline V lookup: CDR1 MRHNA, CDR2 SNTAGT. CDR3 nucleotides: TGTGCCAGCAGTGATTGGCCCCGGGGTGAGCAGTTCTTC. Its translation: CASSDWPRGEQFF.

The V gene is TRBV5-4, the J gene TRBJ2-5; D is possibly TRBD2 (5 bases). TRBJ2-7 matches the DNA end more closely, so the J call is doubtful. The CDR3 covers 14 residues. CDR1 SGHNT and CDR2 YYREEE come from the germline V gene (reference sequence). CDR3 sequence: CASSLKGVSYEQYF. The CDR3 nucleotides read TGTGCCAGCAGTTTGAAGGGAGTTTCCTACGAGCAGTACTTC.

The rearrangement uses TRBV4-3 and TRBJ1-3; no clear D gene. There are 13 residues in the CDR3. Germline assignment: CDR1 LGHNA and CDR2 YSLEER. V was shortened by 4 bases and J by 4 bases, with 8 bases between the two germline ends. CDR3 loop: CASSRETGNTIYF. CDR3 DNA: TGCGCCAGCAGCCGAGAGACAGGAAACACCATATATTTT.

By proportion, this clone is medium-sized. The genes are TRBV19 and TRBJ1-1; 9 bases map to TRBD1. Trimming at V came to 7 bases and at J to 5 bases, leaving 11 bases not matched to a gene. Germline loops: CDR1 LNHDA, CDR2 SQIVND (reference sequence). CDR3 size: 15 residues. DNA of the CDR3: TGTGCCAGTATCCTAATGACAGGGGGGGATACTGAAGCTTTCTTT. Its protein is CASILMTGGDTEAFF.

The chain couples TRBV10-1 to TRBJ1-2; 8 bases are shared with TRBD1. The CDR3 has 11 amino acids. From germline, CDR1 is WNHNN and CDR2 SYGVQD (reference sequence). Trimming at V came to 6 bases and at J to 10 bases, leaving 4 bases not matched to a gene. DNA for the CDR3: TGCGCCAGCAGGGGACAGGTCAACTACACCTTC. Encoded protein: CASRGQVNYTF.

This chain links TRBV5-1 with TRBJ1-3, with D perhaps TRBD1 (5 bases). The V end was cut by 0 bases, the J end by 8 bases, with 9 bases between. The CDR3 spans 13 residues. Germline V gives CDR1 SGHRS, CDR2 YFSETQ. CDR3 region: CASSLGGADTIYF. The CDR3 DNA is TGCGCCAGCAGCTTGGGTGGGGCGGACACCATATATTTT.

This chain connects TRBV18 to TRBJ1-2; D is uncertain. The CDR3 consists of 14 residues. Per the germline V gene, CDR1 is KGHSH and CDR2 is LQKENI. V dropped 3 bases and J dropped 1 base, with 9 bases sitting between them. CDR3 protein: CASSPETGNYGYTF. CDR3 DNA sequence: TGTGCCAGCTCACCCGAGACGGGTAACTATGGCTACACCTTC.

The CDR3 bases are TGTGCCAGCAGCTCCCTGTGGTCCTCCTACAATGAGCAGTTCTTC. It encodes CASSSLWSSYNEQFF. The chain couples TRBV9 to TRBJ2-1; D uncertain. V was clipped by 4 bases and J by 0 bases, with 11 bases between them. The CDR3 covers 15 residues. Germline V gives CDR1 SGDLS, CDR2 YYNGEE.

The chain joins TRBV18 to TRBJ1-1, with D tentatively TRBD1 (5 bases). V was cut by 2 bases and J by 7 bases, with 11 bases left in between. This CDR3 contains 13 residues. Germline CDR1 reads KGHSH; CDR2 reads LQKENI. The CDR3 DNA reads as TGTGCCAGCTCACCAGGGGGGGAACTTGAAGCTTTCTTT. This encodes CASSPGGELEAFF.

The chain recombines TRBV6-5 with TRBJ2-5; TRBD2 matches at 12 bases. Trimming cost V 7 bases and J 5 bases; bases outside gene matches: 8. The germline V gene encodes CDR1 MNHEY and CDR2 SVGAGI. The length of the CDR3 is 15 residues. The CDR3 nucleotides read TGTGCCAGCATGGCTAGCGGGGGGGAAAGGGAGACCCAGTACTTC. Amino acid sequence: CASMASGGERETQYF.

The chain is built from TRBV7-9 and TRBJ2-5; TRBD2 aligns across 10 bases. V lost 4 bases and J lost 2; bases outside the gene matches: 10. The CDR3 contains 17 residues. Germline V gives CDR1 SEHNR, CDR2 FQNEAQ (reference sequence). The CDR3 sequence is CASSSSSGGASQETQYF. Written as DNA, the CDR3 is TGTGCCAGCAGCTCCTCAAGCGGGGGGGCATCGCAAGAGACCCAGTACTTC. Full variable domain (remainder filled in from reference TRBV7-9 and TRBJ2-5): DTGVSQNPRHKITKRGQNVTFRCDPISEHNRLYWYRQTLGQGPEFLTYFQNEAQLEKSRLLSDRFSAERPKGSFSTLEIQRTEQGDSAMYLCASSSSSGGASQETQYFGPGTRLLVL.

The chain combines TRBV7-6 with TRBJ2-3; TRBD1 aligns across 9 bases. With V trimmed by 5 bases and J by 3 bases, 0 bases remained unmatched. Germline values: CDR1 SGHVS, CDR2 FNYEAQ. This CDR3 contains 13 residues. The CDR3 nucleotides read TGTGCCAGCAGCGGACAGGGGACAGATACGCAGTATTTT. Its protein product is CASSGQGTDTQYF.

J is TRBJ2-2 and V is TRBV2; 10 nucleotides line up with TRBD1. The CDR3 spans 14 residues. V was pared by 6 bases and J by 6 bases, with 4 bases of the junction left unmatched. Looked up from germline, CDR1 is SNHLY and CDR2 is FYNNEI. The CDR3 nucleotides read TGTGCCAGCAGGGGGACAGGGGAGGCCGGGGAGCTGTTTTTT. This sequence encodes CASRGTGEAGELFF.

The CDR3 nucleotides are TGTGCCAGCAGCAGATTGCGCGGGGGGAACTACATTCAGTACTTC. The encoded protein is CASSRLRGGNYIQYF. The gene calls are TRBV21-1 and TRBJ2-4; TRBD2, the table's D call, was not compared with the DNA. TRBV21-1 has pseudogene status. This CDR3 spans 15 amino acids.

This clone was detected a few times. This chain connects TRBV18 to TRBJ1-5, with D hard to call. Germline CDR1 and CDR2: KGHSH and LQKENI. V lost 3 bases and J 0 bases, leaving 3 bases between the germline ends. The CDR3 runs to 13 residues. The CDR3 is CASSPDSNQPQHF. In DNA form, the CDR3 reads TGTGCCAGCTCACCGGATAGCAATCAGCCCCAGCATTTT.

CDR3 DNA: TGTGCCAGCAGCGTAGACCCAGGGGGCACTGGCTACACCTTC. Protein sequence: CASSVDPGGTGYTF. The chain carries TRBV9 and TRBJ1-2; 8 bases line up with TRBD1. The germline V gene encodes CDR1 SGDLS and CDR2 YYNGEE. There are 14 residues in the CDR3. With V trimmed by 0 bases and J by 7 bases, 5 bases remained unmatched.

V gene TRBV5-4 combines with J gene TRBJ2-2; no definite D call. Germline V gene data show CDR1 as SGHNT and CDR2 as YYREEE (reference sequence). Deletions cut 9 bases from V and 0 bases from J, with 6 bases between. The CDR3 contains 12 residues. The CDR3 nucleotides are TGTGCCAACAATACGAACACCGGGGAGCTGTTTTTT. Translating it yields CANNTNTGELFF.

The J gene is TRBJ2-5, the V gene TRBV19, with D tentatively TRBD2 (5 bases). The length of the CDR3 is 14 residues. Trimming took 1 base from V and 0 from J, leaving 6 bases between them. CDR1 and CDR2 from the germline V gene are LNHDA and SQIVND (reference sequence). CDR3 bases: TGTGCCAGTAGTATAGCGGGGTACCAAGAGACCCAGTACTTC. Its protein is CASSIAGYQETQYF.

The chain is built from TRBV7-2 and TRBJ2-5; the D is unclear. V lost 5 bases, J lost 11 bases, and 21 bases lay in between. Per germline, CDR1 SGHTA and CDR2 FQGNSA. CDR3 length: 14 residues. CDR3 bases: TGTGCCAGCAGCCCCGGCTGGGCGGAGCCGCCTCAGTACTTC. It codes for CASSPGWAEPPQYF.

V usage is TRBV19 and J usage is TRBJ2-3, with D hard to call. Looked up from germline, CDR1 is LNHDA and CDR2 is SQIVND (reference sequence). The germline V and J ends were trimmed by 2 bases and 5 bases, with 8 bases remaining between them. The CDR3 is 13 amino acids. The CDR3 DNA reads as TGTGCCAGTAGTATACAGGACCGAGATACGCAGTATTTT. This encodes CASSIQDRDTQYF. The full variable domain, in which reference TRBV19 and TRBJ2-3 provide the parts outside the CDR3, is DGGITQSPKYLFRKEGQNVTLSCEQNLNHDAMYWYRQDPGQGLRLIYYSQIVNDFQKGDIAEGYSVSREKKESFPLTVTSAQKNPTAFYLCASSIQDRDTQYFGPGTRLTVL.

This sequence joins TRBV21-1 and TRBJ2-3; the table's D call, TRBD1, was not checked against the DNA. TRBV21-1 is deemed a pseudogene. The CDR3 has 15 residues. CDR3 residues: CASYSDRVFPDTQYF. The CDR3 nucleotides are TGTGCCAGCTATTCCGACAGGGTGTTCCCAGATACGCAGTATTTT.

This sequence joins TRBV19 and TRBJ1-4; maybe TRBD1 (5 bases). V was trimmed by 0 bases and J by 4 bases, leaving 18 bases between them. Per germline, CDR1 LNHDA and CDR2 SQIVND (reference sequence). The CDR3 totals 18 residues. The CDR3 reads CASSIEIGGRANNEKLFF. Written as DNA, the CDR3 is TGTGCCAGTAGTATAGAGATCGGTGGCAGGGCCAATAATGAAAAACTGTTTTTT.

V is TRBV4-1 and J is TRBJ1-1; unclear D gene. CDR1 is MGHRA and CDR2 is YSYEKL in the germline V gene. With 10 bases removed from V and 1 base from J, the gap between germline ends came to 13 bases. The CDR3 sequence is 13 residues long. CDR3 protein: CATRWQRNTEAFF. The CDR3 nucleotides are TGCGCCACCCGGTGGCAGAGGAACACTGAAGCTTTCTTT.